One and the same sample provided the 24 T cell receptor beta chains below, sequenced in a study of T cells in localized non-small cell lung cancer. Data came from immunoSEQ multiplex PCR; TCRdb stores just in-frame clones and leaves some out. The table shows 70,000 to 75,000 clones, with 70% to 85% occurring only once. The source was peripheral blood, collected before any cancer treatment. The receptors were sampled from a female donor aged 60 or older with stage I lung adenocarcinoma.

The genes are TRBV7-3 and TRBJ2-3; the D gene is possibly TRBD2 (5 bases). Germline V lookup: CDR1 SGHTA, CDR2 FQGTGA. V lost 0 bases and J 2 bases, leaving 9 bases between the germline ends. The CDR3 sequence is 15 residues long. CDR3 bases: TGTGCCAGCAGCTTAACGGTGGGAGACACAGATACGCAGTATTTT. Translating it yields CASSLTVGDTDTQYF.

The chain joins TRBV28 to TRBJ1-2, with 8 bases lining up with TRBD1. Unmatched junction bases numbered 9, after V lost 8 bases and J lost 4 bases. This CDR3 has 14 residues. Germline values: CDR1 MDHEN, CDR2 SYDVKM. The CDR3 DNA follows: TGTGCCAGCCGCATATCAGGGGGCGCCTATGGCTACACCTTC. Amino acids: CASRISGGAYGYTF.

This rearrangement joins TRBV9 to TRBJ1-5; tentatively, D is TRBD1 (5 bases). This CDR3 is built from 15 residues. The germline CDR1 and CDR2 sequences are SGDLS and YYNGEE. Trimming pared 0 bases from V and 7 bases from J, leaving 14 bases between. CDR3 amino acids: CASSVEGGWGQPQHF. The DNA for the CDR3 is TGTGCCAGCAGCGTAGAGGGCGGTTGGGGGCAGCCCCAGCATTTT. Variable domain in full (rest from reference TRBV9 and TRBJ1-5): DSGVTQTPKHLITATGQRVTLRCSPRSGDLSVYWYQQSLDQGLQFLIQYYNGEERAKGNILERFSAQQFPDLHSELNLSSLELGDSALYFCASSVEGGWGQPQHFGDGTRLSIL.

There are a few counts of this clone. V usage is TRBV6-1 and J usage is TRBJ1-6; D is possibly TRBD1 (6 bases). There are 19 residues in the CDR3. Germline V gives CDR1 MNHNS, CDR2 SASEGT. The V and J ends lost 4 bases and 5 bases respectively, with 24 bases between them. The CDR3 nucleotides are TGTGCCAGCAGTGTGGGGGCGGGACTGGGCCGTAATGATAATTCACCCCTCCACTTT. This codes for CASSVGAGLGRNDNSPLHF.

Here the CDR3 DNA reads TGTGCCAGTAGTATAGTGCGGGCTCAGCCCCAGCATTTT. Translating it yields CASSIVRAQPQHF. The genes are TRBV19 and TRBJ1-5; D is unclear. V lost 1 base to trimming and J lost 6 bases, with 7 bases between them. Germline CDR1 LNHDA, CDR2 SQIVND (reference sequence). The CDR3 covers 13 residues.

The CDR3 here is CSVERWNTEAFF. In DNA, the CDR3 is TGCAGCGTTGAGCGTTGGAACACTGAAGCTTTCTTT. The chain uses TRBV29-1 and TRBJ1-1; D ambiguous. Trimming took off 3 bases at V and 1 base at J, with 6 bases between the two ends. The CDR3 length is 12 residues. Germline V gives CDR1 SQVTM, CDR2 ANQGSEA.

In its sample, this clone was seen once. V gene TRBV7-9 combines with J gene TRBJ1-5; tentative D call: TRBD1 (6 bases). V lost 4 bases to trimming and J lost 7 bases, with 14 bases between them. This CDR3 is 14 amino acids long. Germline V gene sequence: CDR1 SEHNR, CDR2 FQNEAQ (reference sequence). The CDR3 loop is CASSSTGYGQPQHF. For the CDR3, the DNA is TGTGCCAGCAGCTCTACAGGGTACGGCCAGCCCCAGCATTTT.

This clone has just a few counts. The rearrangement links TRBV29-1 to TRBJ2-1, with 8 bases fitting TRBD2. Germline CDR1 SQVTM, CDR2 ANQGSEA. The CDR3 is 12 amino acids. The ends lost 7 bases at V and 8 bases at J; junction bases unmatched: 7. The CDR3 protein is CSATTSVDEQFF. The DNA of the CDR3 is TGCAGCGCCACGACTAGCGTGGATGAGCAGTTCTTC.

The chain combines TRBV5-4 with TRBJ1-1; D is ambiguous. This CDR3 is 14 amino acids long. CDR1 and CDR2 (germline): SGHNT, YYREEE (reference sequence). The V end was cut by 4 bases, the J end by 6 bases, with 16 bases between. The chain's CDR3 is CASSLERTSPEAFF. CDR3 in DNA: TGTGCCAGCAGCCTCGAACGGACGTCCCCTGAAGCTTTCTTT. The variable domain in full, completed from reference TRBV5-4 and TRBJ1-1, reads ETGVTQSPTHLIKTRGQQVTLRCSSQSGHNTVSWYQQALGQGPQFIFQYYREEENGRGNFPPRFSGLQFPNYSSELNVNALELDDSALYLCASSLERTSPEAFFGQGTRLTVV.

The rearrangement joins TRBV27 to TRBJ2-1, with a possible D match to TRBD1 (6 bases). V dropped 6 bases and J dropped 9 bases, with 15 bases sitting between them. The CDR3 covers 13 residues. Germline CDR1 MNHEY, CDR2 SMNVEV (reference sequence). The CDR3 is CASRPTLGGEQFF. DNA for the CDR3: TGTGCCAGCAGACCTACCCTAGGGGGTGAGCAGTTCTTC.

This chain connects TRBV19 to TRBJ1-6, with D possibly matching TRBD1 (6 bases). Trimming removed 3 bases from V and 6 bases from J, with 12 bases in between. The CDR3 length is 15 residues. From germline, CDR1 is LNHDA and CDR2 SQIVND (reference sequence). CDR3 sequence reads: CASSILGTPNSPLHF. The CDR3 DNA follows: TGTGCCAGTAGTATCCTAGGGACACCTAATTCACCCCTCCACTTT.

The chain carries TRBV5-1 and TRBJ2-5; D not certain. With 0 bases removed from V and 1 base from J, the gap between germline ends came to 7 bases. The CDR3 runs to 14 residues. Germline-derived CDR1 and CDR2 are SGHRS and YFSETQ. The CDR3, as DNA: TGCGCCAGCAGCTTGGAGAATACCCAAGAGACCCAGTACTTC. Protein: CASSLENTQETQYF.

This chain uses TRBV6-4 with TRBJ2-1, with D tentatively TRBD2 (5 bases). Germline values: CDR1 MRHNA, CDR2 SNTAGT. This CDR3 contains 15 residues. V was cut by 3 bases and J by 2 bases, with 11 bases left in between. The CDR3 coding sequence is TGTGCCAGCAGTGAGGTTAGCGCAGCCTACAATGAGCAGTTCTTC. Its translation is CASSEVSAAYNEQFF.

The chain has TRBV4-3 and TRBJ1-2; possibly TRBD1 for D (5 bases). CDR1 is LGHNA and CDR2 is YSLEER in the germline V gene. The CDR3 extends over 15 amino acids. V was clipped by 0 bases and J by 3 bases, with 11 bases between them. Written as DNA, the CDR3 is TGCGCCAGCAGCCAAGAACCGGGGGTGGACTATGGCTACACCTTC. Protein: CASSQEPGVDYGYTF.

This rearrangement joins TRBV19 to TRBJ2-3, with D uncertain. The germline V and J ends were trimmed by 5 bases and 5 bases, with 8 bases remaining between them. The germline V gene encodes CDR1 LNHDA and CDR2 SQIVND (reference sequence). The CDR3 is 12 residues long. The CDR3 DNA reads TGTGCCAGTAGTTCCTCAATAGATACGCAGTATTTT. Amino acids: CASSSSIDTQYF.

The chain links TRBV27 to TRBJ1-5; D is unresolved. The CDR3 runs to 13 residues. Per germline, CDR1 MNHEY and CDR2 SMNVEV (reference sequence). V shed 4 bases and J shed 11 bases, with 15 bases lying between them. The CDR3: CASSSRTDVAQHF. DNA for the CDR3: TGTGCCAGCAGTTCTCGGACGGACGTAGCCCAGCATTTT.

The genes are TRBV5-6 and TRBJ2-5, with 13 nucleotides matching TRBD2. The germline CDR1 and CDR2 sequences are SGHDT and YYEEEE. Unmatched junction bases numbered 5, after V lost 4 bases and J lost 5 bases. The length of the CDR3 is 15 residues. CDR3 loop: CASSLGTSGVETQYF. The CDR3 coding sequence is TGTGCCAGCAGCCTGGGGACTAGCGGGGTGGAGACCCAGTACTTC. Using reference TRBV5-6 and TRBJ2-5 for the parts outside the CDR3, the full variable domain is DAGVTQSPTHLIKTRGQQVTLRCSPKSGHDTVSWYQQALGQGPQFIFQYYEEEERQRGNFPDRFSGHQFPNYSSELNVNALLLGDSALYLCASSLGTSGVETQYFGPGTRLLVL.

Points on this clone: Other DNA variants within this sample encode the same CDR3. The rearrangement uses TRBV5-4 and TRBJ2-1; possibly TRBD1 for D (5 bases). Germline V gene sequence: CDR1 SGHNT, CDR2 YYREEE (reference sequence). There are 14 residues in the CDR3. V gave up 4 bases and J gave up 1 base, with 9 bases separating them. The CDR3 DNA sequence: TGTGCCAGCAGCGCCGACAGTTCCTACAATGAGCAGTTCTTC. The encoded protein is CASSADSSYNEQFF.

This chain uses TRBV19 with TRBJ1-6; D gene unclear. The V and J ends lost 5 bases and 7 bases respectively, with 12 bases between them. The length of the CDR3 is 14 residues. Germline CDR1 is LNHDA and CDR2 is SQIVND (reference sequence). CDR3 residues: CASSLGRRNSPLHF. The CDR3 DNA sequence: TGTGCCAGTAGTCTCGGAAGAAGGAATTCACCCCTCCACTTT.

CDR3 coding DNA: TGTGCCAGCACTACGGGGGTACTGAACACTGAAGCTTTCTTT. Translating gives CASTTGVLNTEAFF. This chain joins TRBV7-2 and TRBJ1-1, with D possibly matching TRBD1 (5 bases). This CDR3 is built from 14 residues. The V gene lost 7 bases and the J gene lost 0 bases, with 12 bases spanning the gap. In germline, CDR1 is SGHTA, CDR2 FQGNSA.

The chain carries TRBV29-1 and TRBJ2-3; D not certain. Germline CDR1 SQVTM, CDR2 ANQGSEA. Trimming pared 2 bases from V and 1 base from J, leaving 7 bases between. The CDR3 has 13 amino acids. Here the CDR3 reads CSVETQGTDTQYF. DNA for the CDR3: TGCAGCGTTGAAACCCAAGGCACAGATACGCAGTATTTT.

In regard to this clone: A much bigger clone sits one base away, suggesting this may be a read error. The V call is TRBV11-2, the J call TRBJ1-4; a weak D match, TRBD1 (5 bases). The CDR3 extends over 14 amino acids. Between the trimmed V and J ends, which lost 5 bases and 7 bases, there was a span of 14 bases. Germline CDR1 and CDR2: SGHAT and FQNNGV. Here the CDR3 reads CASSRDDMGEKLFF. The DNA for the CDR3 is TGTGCCAGCAGCCGGGACGACATGGGTGAAAAACTGTTTTTT.

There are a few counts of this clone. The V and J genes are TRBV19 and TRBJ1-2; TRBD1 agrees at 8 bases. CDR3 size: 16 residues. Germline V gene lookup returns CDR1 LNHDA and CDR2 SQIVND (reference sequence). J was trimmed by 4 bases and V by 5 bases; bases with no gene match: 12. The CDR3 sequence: CASSRSARGQVYGYTF. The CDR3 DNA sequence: TGTGCCAGTAGTCGTTCGGCCAGGGGGCAAGTCTATGGCTACACCTTC.

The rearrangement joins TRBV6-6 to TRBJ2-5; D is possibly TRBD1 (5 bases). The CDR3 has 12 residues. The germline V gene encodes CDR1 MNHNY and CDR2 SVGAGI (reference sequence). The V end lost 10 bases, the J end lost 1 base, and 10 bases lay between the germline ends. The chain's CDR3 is CATATVQETQYF. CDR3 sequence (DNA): TGTGCCACCGCGACAGTCCAAGAGACCCAGTACTTC.